Reported below is one T cell receptor (beta chain). Primers used in a second PCR of roughly 7 to 11 cycles were a sample-barcoded 5' primer and a J-beta primer mix. Each CDR3 protein gets one entry after TCRdb re-called the 5' RACE reads with MiXCR. The repertoire has more than 900,000 distinct CDR3 sequences, about 23% of them found once; the top ten carry approximately 0.79%. The data stem from a study of blood T cells in healthy people across ages. V lost 5 bases and J lost 6, with 7 bases in between. The germline V gene has CDR1 MNHEY and CDR2 SMNVEV (reference sequence). There are 12 residues in the CDR3. These data were likewise used in another study, on T cells of mothers and their children. That publication notes: Similar thymic selection effects on TCR recombination output appear in pairs, both related and unrelated.

The receptor comes from a girl aged 2 to 9 in good health. What was sequenced was blood. The genes are TRBV27 and TRBJ2-2; D ambiguous. CDR3 amino acids: CASSPPSGELFF. Here the CDR3 DNA reads TGTGCCAGCAGTCCCCCTTCCGGGGAGCTGTTTTTT.